This T cell receptor beta chain was identified in a study of cytomegalovirus exposure and HLA in healthy donors. Overall study findings and caveats: In a later analysis, at a false discovery rate of 0.05, some 15,000 TCR beta sequences were associated with HLA alleles. Rates of TCR association differed by HLA locus in a later analysis, with DRB1 highest and HLA-C lowest.

Each of the donors was a healthy bone marrow donor. The PCR used 60 Vbeta and 13 Jbeta primers. Clones were sequenced by immunoSEQ multiplex PCR, and TCRdb holds only the in-frame ones, with some missing. The table lists approximately 120,000 clones, roughly 66% of them singletons. Worth noting for this clone: The antigen is undetermined.

Trimming removed 5 bases from V and 1 base from J; junction bases left unmatched: 7. The germline CDR1 and CDR2 sequences are SGHTA and FQGTGA. CDR3 length: 15 amino acids. The receptor was derived from a man in his fifties or sixties in good health and CMV-seropositive. The sequenced sample consisted of PBMCs. The V call is TRBV7-3, the J call TRBJ1-1, with TRBD1 identical over 7 bases. CDR3 in amino acids: CASSPGQPGNTEAFF. DNA for the CDR3: TGTGCCAGCAGCCCGGGACAGCCTGGGAACACTGAAGCTTTCTTT.